These 22 T cell receptor beta chains were sequenced from one sample in a study of cytomegalovirus exposure and HLA in healthy donors. Use of 60 Vbeta and 13 Jbeta primers characterized the PCR. Profiled with immunoSEQ multiplex PCR; TCRdb holds only in-frame clones, not every one. The sample has nearly 80,000 clones; 65% to 85% are singletons. Sequencing used PBMCs. These receptors originate from a woman in her thirties or forties in good health and CMV-seropositive.

The chain joins TRBV19 to TRBJ2-2; TRBD2 might be the D (6 bases). V shed 2 bases and J shed 4 bases, with 11 bases lying between them. This CDR3 has 15 amino acids. The germline CDR1 and CDR2 sequences are LNHDA and SQIVND (reference sequence). The CDR3 nucleotides are TGTGCCAGTAGTATACGGGGGACCAGCACCGGGGAGCTGTTTTTT. Encoded protein: CASSIRGTSTGELFF.

This chain links TRBV5-6 with TRBJ2-5; D is possibly TRBD2 (5 bases). CDR3 size: 15 residues. Per the germline V gene, CDR1 is SGHDT and CDR2 is YYEEEE. The V gene lost 1 base and the J gene lost 3 bases, with 13 bases spanning the gap. CDR3 sequence reads: CASSLNGVLKETQYF. CDR3 DNA sequence: TGTGCCAGCAGCTTGAACGGGGTATTGAAAGAGACCCAGTACTTC.

This clone was seen more than once but under ten times. The V call is TRBV30, the J call TRBJ2-5, with a tentative D call TRBD1 (6 bases). With the DNA end fitting TRBJ2-7 better, the J assignment may be wrong. The germline gives CDR1 GTSNPN, CDR2 SVGIG (reference sequence). The CDR3 is 14 amino acids. CDR3 sequence (DNA): TGTGCCGGAAAGACCAGGGGTCAGGGTGGCGAGCAGTACTTC. Translating it yields CAGKTRGQGGEQYF.

The J gene is TRBJ2-6, the V gene TRBV4-1; D is unresolved. The CDR3 contains 17 residues. The V end lost 3 bases, the J end lost 4 bases, and 16 bases lay between the germline ends. Per germline, CDR1 MGHRA and CDR2 YSYEKL. The CDR3 spells CASSQSPRTAGANVLTF. The CDR3 DNA reads TGCGCCAGCAGCCAGTCCCCCAGAACAGCCGGGGCCAACGTCCTGACTTTC.

The V and J genes are TRBV5-4 and TRBJ2-4; 7 bases are a match to TRBD1. After removal of 0 bases from V and 9 bases from J, the junction contained 9 bases not matched to a gene. The CDR3 loop spans 15 amino acids. CDR1 is SGHNT, CDR2 YYREEE, per germline (reference sequence). Here the CDR3 DNA reads TGTGCCAGCAGCTTGGGAGGGGGCGCGAGGGGCATTCAGTACTTC. Translating it yields CASSLGGGARGIQYF.

CDR3 loop: CASSQDKQVAGDAETQYF. The DNA for the CDR3 is TGTGCCAGCAGCCAAGATAAACAAGTAGCGGGGGATGCAGAGACCCAGTACTTC. This chain links TRBV4-2 with TRBJ2-5, with 9 bases matching TRBD2. Per the germline V gene, CDR1 is LGHNA and CDR2 is YNFKEQ. V was clipped by 0 bases and J by 4 bases; unmatched bases: 12. The CDR3 sequence is 18 residues long.

The V call is TRBV7-9, the J call TRBJ1-2, with 7 bases identical to TRBD1. Trimming took 5 bases from V and 8 from J; bases not matched to a gene: 11. The CDR3 consists of 14 residues. Germline CDR1 and CDR2: SEHNR and FQNEAQ (reference sequence). CDR3 loop: CASSQQTGITGYTF. Written as DNA, the CDR3 is TGTGCCAGCAGCCAGCAGACAGGGATTACAGGCTACACCTTC.

J is TRBJ1-5 and V is TRBV15, with unresolved D. The V gene's germline CDR1 is LNHNV and CDR2 YYDKDF (reference sequence). The length of the CDR3 is 14 residues. The V gene lost 0 bases and the J gene lost 3 bases, with 6 bases spanning the gap. CDR3 nucleotide sequence: TGTGCCACCAGCAGAGATTTCGTCAATCAGCCCCAGCATTTT. Protein sequence: CATSRDFVNQPQHF.

This chain uses TRBV2 with TRBJ2-7; D uncertain. CDR1 is SNHLY, CDR2 FYNNEI, per germline. The V end lost 7 bases, the J end lost 1 base, and 5 bases lay between the germline ends. The CDR3 sequence is 11 residues long. CDR3 in DNA: TGTGCCAGCACCGCGTCCTACGAGCAGTACTTC. Translated: CASTASYEQYF. The full variable domain, its missing parts supplied by reference TRBV2 and TRBJ2-7, is EPEVTQTPSHQVTQMGQEVILRCVPISNHLYFYWYRQILGQKVEFLVSFYNNEISEKSEIFDDQFSVERPDGSNFTLKIRSTKLEDSAMYFCASTASYEQYFGPGTRLTVT.

By its share, this clone is medium-sized. The rearrangement joins TRBV9 to TRBJ2-1, with 8 bases aligning to TRBD2. Germline CDR1 is SGDLS and CDR2 is YYNGEE. CDR3 length: 13 residues. The ends lost 3 bases at V and 8 bases at J; junction bases unmatched: 4. Here the CDR3 reads CASSAGTSDEQFF. The CDR3 region has the DNA TGTGCCAGCAGCGCGGGGACTAGTGATGAGCAGTTCTTC.

The chain combines TRBV7-9 with TRBJ1-2; D possibly corresponds to TRBD1 (6 bases). This CDR3 is built from 13 residues. Germline loops: CDR1 SEHNR, CDR2 FQNEAQ (reference sequence). V lost 0 bases and J lost 6, with 8 bases in between. CDR3 protein: CASSLAGDNGYTF. The CDR3 coding sequence is TGTGCCAGCAGCTTAGCAGGGGACAATGGCTACACCTTC.

This clone was seen more than once but under ten times. V is TRBV6-6 and J is TRBJ1-6; 9 bases agree with TRBD1. In germline, CDR1 is MNHNY, CDR2 SVGAGI (reference sequence). The CDR3 is 16 residues long. Losses at the gene ends were 0 bases for V and 9 bases for J; bases not matched to a gene: 6. CDR3 coding DNA: TGTGCCAGCAGTTACTCGAGTGGGGACAGGGCTTCACCCCTCCACTTT. This encodes CASSYSSGDRASPLHF.

This sequence joins TRBV28 and TRBJ2-1, with 12 nucleotides matching TRBD1. Trimming took 6 bases from V and 7 from J; bases not matched to a gene: 10. The CDR3 contains 16 residues. Per the germline V gene, CDR1 is MDHEN and CDR2 is SYDVKM. In DNA, the CDR3 is TGTGCCAGCAGCATGACGGGACAGGGGGCGGGAAATGAGCAGTTCTTC. Translating gives CASSMTGQGAGNEQFF.

The gene calls are TRBV30 and TRBJ2-2; the D is unclear. The germline V gene has CDR1 GTSNPN and CDR2 SVGIG (reference sequence). The germline V and J ends were trimmed by 4 bases and 6 bases, with 9 bases remaining between them. This CDR3 spans 12 amino acids. Here the CDR3 DNA reads TGTGCCTGGAATTCGGAGTCCGGGGAGCTGTTTTTT. It specifies CAWNSESGELFF.

This clone came up a few times. The rearrangement uses TRBV6-1 and TRBJ2-3; possible D gene TRBD2, 5 bases. The germline CDR1 and CDR2 sequences are MNHNS and SASEGT. Trimming stripped 8 bases from V and 4 bases from J, with 19 bases between. CDR3 length: 15 amino acids. The CDR3, as DNA: TGTGCCAGCGCTTTTGGTGGCGCGAGGGCAGATACGCAGTATTTT. Translating it yields CASAFGGARADTQYF.

This chain uses TRBV6-5 with TRBJ1-2; 8 bases fit TRBD1. The CDR3 has 15 amino acids. V trimming: 3 bases; J trimming: 3 bases; junction bases outside the gene matches: 6. Germline V gene sequence: CDR1 MNHEY, CDR2 SVGAGI. This CDR3 reads CASSYSGQGYYGYTF. DNA of the CDR3: TGTGCCAGCAGTTATTCAGGACAGGGATACTATGGCTACACCTTC.

The chain carries TRBV9 and TRBJ2-3; possibly TRBD1 for D (6 bases). The CDR3 contains 13 residues. V was trimmed by 2 bases and J by 5 bases, leaving 9 bases between them. In germline, CDR1 is SGDLS, CDR2 YYNGEE. CDR3 DNA sequence: TGTGCCAGCAGCGTGGGGGCCGAAGATACGCAGTATTTT. This encodes CASSVGAEDTQYF.

The V and J genes are TRBV14 and TRBJ2-3; possibly TRBD2 for D (6 bases). The V and J ends lost 3 bases and 0 bases respectively, with 13 bases between them. This CDR3 contains 16 residues. Germline values: CDR1 SGHDN, CDR2 FVKESK. CDR3 loop: CASSQDGGSSTDTQYF. CDR3 sequence (DNA): TGTGCCAGCAGCCAGGACGGGGGTTCTAGCACAGATACGCAGTATTTT.

The CDR3 region is CASSQVLGTSGRYEQYF. As DNA, the CDR3 is TGCGCCAGCAGCCAAGTCCTTGGGACTAGCGGTCGCTACGAGCAGTACTTC. The chain links TRBV4-1 to TRBJ2-7; 11 bases line up with TRBD2. The CDR3 has 17 residues. Losses at the gene ends were 1 base for V and 3 bases for J; bases not matched to a gene: 8. Germline assignment: CDR1 MGHRA and CDR2 YSYEKL.

This chain connects TRBV27 to TRBJ2-7; D perhaps matches TRBD2 (6 bases). The CDR3 extends over 17 amino acids. Trimming cost V 0 bases and J 3 bases, with 18 bases left between them. Germline V lookup: CDR1 MNHEY, CDR2 SMNVEV (reference sequence). CDR3 loop: CASSLSRPSRGNYEQYF. Here the CDR3 DNA reads TGTGCCAGCAGTTTATCGAGGCCTTCCCGGGGGAACTACGAGCAGTACTTC.

The chain uses TRBV6-1 and TRBJ2-2; a possible D gene is TRBD1 (6 bases). Germline V gives CDR1 MNHNS, CDR2 SASEGT. The ends were cut back, 6 bases at V and 5 bases at J, with 16 bases in the middle. CDR3 size: 15 residues. CDR3 nucleotides: TGTGCCAGCAGGGCGATTGGGACACTTACCGGGGAGCTGTTTTTT. It specifies CASRAIGTLTGELFF.

The chain joins TRBV2 to TRBJ2-2; possibly TRBD2 for D (5 bases). CDR1 and CDR2 from the germline V gene are SNHLY and FYNNEI. The CDR3 is 12 amino acids. With 7 bases removed from V and 7 bases from J, the gap between germline ends came to 10 bases. CDR3 DNA: TGTGCCAGCAAACTAGGAGTCGGGGAGCTGTTTTTT. The encoded protein is CASKLGVGELFF.